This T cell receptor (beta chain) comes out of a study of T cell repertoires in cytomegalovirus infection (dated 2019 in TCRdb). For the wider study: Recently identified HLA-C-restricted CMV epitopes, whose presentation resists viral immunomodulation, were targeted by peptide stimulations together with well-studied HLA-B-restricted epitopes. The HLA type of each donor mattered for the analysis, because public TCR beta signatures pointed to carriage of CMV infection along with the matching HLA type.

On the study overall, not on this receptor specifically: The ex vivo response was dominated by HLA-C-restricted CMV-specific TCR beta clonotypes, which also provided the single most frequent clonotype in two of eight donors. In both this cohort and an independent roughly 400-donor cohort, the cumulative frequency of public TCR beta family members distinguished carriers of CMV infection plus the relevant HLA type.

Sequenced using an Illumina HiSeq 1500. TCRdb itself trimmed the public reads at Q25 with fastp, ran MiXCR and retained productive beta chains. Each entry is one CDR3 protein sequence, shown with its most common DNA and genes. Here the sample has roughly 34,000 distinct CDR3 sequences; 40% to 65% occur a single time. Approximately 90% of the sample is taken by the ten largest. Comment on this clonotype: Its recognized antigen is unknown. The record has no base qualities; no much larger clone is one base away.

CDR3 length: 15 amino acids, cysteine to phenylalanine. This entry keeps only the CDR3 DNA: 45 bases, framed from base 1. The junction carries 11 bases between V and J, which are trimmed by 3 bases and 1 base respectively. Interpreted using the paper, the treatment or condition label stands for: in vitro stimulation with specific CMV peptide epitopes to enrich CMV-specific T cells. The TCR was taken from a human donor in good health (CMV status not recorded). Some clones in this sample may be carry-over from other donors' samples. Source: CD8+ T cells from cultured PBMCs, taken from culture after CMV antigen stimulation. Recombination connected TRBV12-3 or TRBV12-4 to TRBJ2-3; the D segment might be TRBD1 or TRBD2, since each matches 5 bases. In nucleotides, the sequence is TGTGCCAGCAGTTTCTGGCAGGGACGCACAGATACGCAGTATTTT. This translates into CASSFWQGRTDTQYF.